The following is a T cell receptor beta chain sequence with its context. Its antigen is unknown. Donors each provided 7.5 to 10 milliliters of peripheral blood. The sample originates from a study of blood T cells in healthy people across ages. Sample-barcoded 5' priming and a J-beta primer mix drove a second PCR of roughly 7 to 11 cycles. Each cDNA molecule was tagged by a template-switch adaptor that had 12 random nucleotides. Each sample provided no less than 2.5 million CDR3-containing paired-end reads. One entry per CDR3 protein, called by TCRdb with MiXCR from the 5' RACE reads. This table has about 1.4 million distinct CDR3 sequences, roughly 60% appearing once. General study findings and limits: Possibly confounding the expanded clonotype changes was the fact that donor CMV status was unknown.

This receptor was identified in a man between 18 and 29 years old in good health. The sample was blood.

This chain's CDR3 is CASPFNPARGSALTYEQYF. The CDR3 nucleotides are TGCGCCAGCCCCTTCAACCCCGCCAGGGGTAGTGCTTTGACCTACGAGCAGTACTTC. The chain recombines TRBV5-1 with TRBJ2-7; D possibly corresponds to TRBD1 (6 bases). The V end lost 7 bases, the J end lost 2 bases, and 31 bases lay between the germline ends. Looked up from germline, CDR1 is SGHRS and CDR2 is YFSETQ. This CDR3 is 19 amino acids long.